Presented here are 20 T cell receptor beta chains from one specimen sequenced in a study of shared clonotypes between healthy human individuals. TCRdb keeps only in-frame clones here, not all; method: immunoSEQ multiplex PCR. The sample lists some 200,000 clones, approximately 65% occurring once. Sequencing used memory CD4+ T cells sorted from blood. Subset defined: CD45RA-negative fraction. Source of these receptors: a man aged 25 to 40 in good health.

CDR3: CASKDSPRDTQYF. The CDR3 DNA reads as TGTGCCAGCAAGGACTCACCCAGGGATACGCAGTATTTT. The rearrangement links TRBV2 to TRBJ2-3; TRBD2 might be the D (5 bases). CDR1 SNHLY and CDR2 FYNNEI come from the germline V gene. This CDR3 is 13 amino acids long. Trimming removed 7 bases from V and 6 bases from J, with 14 bases in between.

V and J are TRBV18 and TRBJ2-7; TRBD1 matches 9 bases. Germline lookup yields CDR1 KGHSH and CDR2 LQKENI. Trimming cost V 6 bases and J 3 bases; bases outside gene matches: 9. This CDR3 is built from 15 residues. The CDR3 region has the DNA TGTGCCAGCTCCCCATCGGGACAGGGAATCTACGAGCAGTACTTC. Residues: CASSPSGQGIYEQYF. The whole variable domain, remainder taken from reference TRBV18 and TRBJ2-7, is NAGVMQNPRHLVRRRGQEARLRCSPMKGHSHVYWYRQLPEEGLKFMVYLQKENIIDESGMPKERFSAEFPKEGPSILRIQQVVRGDSAAYFCASSPSGQGIYEQYFGPGTRLTVT.

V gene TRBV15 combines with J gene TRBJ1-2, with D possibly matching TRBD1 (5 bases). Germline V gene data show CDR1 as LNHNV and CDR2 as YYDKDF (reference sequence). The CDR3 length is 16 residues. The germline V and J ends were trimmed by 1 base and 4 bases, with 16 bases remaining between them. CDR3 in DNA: TGTGCCACCAGCAGAGCCGGTGGGGGAGCAAGCTATGGCTACACCTTC. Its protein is CATSRAGGGASYGYTF.

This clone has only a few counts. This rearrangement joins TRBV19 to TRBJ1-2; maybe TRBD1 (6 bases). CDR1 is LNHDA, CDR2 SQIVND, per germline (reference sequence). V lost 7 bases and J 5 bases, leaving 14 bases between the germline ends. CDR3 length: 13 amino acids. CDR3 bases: TGTGCCAGTAATGTCGGGACACAGTATGGCTACACCTTC. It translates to CASNVGTQYGYTF.

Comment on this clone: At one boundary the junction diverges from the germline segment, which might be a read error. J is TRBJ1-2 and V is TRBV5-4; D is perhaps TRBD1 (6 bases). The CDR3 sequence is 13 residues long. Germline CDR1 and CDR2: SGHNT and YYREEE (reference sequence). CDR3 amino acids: CASSPYFAGVMSF. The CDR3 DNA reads TGCGCCAGCAGCCCCTACTTTGCAGGGGTTATGTCCTTC.

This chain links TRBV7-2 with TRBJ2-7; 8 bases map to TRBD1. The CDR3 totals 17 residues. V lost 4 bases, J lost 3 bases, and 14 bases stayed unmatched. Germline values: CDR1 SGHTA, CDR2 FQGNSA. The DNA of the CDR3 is TGTGCCAGCAGCTCCTACCTCCGGGACAGGAGTTACTACGAGCAGTACTTC. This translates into CASSSYLRDRSYYEQYF.

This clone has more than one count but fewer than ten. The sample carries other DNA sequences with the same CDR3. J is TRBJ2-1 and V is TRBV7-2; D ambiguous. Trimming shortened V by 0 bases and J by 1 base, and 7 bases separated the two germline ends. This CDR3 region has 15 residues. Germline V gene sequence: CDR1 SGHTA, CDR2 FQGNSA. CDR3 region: CASSLARGSYNEQFF. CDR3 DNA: TGTGCCAGCAGCTTAGCCCGCGGTTCCTACAATGAGCAGTTCTTC.

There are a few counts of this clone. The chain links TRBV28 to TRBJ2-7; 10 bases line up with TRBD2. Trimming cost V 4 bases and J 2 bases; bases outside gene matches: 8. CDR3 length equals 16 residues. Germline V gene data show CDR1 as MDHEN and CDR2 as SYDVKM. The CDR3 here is CASSWPLAGDTYEQYF. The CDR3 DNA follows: TGTGCCAGCAGTTGGCCGCTAGCGGGAGATACCTACGAGCAGTACTTC. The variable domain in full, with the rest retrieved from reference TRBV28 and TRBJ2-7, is DVKVTQSSRYLVKRTGEKVFLECVQDMDHENMFWYRQDPGLGLRLIYFSYDVKMKEKGDIPEGYSVSREKKERFSLILESASTNQTSMYLCASSWPLAGDTYEQYFGPGTRLTVT.

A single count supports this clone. The CDR3 DNA sequence: TGCGCCAGCAGCTTATTACAGGGGTTGGCGGATGGCTACACCTTC. This translates into CASSLLQGLADGYTF. The rearrangement uses TRBV5-1 and TRBJ1-2; 7 nucleotides match TRBD1. With V trimmed by 2 bases and J by 6 bases, 10 bases remained unmatched. From germline, CDR1 is SGHRS and CDR2 YFSETQ. CDR3 size: 15 residues.

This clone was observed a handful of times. As DNA, the CDR3 is TGTGCCAGCAGTTGGGGGACAGGGGGCAGAGATACGCAGTATTTT. This gives the protein CASSWGTGGRDTQYF. The chain couples TRBV28 to TRBJ2-3; 12 bases match TRBD1. The CDR3 is 15 amino acids. Looked up from germline, CDR1 is MDHEN and CDR2 is SYDVKM. Losses at the gene ends were 4 bases for V and 5 bases for J; bases not matched to a gene: 4. Full variable domain (missing parts from reference TRBV28 and TRBJ2-3): DVKVTQSSRYLVKRTGEKVFLECVQDMDHENMFWYRQDPGLGLRLIYFSYDVKMKEKGDIPEGYSVSREKKERFSLILESASTNQTSMYLCASSWGTGGRDTQYFGPGTRLTVL.

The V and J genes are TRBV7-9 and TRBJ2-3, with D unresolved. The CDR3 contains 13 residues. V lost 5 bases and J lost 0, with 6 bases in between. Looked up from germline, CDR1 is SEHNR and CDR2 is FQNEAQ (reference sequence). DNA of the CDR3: TGTGCCAGCAGCAGTACTAGCACAGATACGCAGTATTTT. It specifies CASSSTSTDTQYF.

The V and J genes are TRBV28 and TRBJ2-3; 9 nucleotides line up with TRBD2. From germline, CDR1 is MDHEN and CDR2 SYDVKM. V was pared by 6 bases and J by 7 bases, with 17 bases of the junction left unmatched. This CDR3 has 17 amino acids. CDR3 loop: CASSPGGAGGPSNTQYF. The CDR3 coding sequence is TGTGCCAGCAGCCCCGGGGGGGCGGGAGGGCCGTCGAATACGCAGTATTTT.

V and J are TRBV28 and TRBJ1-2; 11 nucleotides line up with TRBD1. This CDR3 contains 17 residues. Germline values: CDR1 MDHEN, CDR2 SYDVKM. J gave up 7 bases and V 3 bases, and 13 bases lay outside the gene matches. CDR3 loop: CASSFGGQGAKLGGYTF. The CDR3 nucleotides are TGTGCCAGCAGTTTTGGCGGACAGGGGGCGAAATTGGGTGGCTACACCTTC.

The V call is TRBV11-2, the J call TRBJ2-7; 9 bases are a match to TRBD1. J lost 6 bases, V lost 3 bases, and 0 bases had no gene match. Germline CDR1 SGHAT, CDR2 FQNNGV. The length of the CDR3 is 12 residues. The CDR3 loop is CASSLDRGEQYF. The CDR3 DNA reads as TGTGCCAGCAGCTTGGACAGGGGCGAGCAGTACTTC.

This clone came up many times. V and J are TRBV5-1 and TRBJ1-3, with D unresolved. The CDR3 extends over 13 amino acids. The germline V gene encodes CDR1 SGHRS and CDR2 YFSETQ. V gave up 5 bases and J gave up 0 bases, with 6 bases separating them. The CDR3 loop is CASRGHSGNTIYF. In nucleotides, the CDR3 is TGCGCCAGCAGGGGCCACTCTGGAAACACCATATATTTT.

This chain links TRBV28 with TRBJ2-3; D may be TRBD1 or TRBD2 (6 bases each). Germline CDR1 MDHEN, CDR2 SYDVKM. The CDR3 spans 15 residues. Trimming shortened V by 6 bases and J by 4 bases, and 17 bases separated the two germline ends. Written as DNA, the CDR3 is TGTGCCAGCAGCTTTCCCCAGGGGAGGTCAGATACGCAGTATTTT. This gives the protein CASSFPQGRSDTQYF. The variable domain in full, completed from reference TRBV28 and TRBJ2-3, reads DVKVTQSSRYLVKRTGEKVFLECVQDMDHENMFWYRQDPGLGLRLIYFSYDVKMKEKGDIPEGYSVSREKKERFSLILESASTNQTSMYLCASSFPQGRSDTQYFGPGTRLTVL.

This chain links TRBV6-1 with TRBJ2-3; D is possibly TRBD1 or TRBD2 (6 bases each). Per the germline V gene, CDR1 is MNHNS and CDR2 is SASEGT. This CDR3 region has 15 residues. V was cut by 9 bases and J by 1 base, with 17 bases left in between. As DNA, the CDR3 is TGTGCCAGTCGGACACTGGGGGGCCGCACAGATACGCAGTATTTT. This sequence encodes CASRTLGGRTDTQYF.

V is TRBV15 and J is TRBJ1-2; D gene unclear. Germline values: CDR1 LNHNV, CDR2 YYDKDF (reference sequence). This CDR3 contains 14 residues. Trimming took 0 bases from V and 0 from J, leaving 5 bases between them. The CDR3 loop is CATSREVTNYGYTF. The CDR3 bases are TGTGCCACCAGCAGAGAAGTAACTAACTATGGCTACACCTTC.

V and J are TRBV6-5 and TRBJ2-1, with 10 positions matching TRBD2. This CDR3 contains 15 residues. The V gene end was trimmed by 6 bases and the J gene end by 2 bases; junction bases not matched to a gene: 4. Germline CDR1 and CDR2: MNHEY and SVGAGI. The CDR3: CASRIAGGTYNEQFF. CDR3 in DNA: TGTGCCAGCAGAATAGCGGGAGGAACCTACAATGAGCAGTTCTTC.

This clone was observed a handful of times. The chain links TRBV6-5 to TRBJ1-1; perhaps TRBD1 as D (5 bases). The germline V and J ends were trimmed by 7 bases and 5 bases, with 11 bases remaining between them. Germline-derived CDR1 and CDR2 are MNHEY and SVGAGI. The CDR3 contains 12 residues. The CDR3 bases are TGTGCCAGCACCACTAAGGGGACTGAAGCTTTCTTT. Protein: CASTTKGTEAFF.